This T cell receptor beta chain was sequenced during a study of human T cells and chemical hapten exposure. Regarding the study as a whole: TCRs exceeding 1 in 1000 frequency stayed unchanged with DPC sensitization.

Trimming removed 3 bases from V and 5 bases from J; junction bases left unmatched: 8. CDR3 size: 15 residues. Germline loops: CDR1 KGHDR, CDR2 SFDVKD. For this clonotype: The antigen remains unidentified.

Each CDR3 protein is one row after TCRdb ran MiXCR on the RACE reads. This sample carries over 75,000 distinct CDR3 sequences, roughly 7.2% of them seen once, and the ten largest clones take roughly 1.4%. Time point described: patch test 1, 2 weeks after DPC sensitization. The treatment here: therapeutic diphenylcyclopropenone sensitization with weekly scalp DPC. Material: whole blood, obtained in connection with sensitization to the hapten diphenylcyclopropenone (DPC). This TCR derives from a woman aged 25 to 39 with alopecia areata. Some clones in this sample may be carry-over from other donors' samples. This chain connects TRBV24-1 to TRBJ2-5; 7 bases match TRBD1. The DNA of the CDR3 is TGTGCCACCAGTGATACTAGAACAGGGGTGGAGACCCAGTACTTC. It encodes CATSDTRTGVETQYF.